One and the same sample provided the 5 T cell receptor beta chains below, sequenced in a study of technical replicates of blood from several donors. Measured with immunoSEQ multiplex PCR; TCRdb has only the in-frame clones, and not every one. The repertoire has about 70,000 clones, around 96% of them found once; the top ten carry about 0.4%. What was sequenced was T cells isolated from PBMCs. These receptors all stem from a human donor in good health.

The J gene is TRBJ2-5, the V gene TRBV28; tentative D call: TRBD2 (5 bases). V was clipped by 2 bases and J by 8 bases, with 12 bases between them. CDR1 and CDR2 (germline): MDHEN, SYDVKM. This CDR3 has 13 amino acids. The CDR3, as DNA: TGTGCCAGCAGTTTAGGACTTGCCTTTACCCAGTACTTC. It codes for CASSLGLAFTQYF.

The rearrangement joins TRBV4-2 to TRBJ2-7, with 10 bases identical to TRBD2. Germline-derived CDR1 and CDR2 are LGHNA and YNFKEQ. CDR3 length: 17 amino acids. V lost 1 base to trimming and J lost 4 bases; unmatched junction nucleotides: 10. This CDR3 reads CASSQASSSGSIYEQYF. As DNA, the CDR3 is TGTGCCAGCAGCCAAGCCTCCTCTAGCGGGAGTATATACGAGCAGTACTTC.

The chain employs TRBV30 and TRBJ1-3; TRBD1 might be the D (5 bases). The V end was cut by 2 bases, the J end by 0 bases, with 11 bases between. The germline CDR1 and CDR2 sequences are GTSNPN and SVGIG (reference sequence). CDR3 length: 15 amino acids. DNA for the CDR3: TGTGCCTGGAGTAGGGGATTAGACTCTGGAAACACCATATATTTT. Its translation: CAWSRGLDSGNTIYF.

The chain employs TRBV2 and TRBJ2-5; a possible D gene is TRBD1 (5 bases). This CDR3 spans 14 amino acids. In germline, CDR1 is SNHLY, CDR2 FYNNEI. V was trimmed by 3 bases and J by 2 bases, leaving 10 bases between them. The CDR3 reads CASSDARDQETQYF. CDR3 nucleotide sequence: TGTGCCAGCAGTGATGCCAGGGATCAAGAGACCCAGTACTTC.

The CDR3, as DNA: TGTGCCAGCAGTTTCATCGAGCACGGGGAGCTGTTTTTT. Translation: CASSFIEHGELFF. The chain is built from TRBV11-2 and TRBJ2-2; D gene ambiguous. The CDR3 length is 13 residues. The germline gives CDR1 SGHAT, CDR2 FQNNGV. V was shortened by 6 bases and J by 7 bases, with 12 bases between the two germline ends.